The 22 T cell receptor beta chains below all came from one sample that was sequenced in a study of shared clonotypes between healthy human individuals. Some clones are missing from TCRdb's copy, which holds only in-frame ones; the method was immunoSEQ multiplex PCR. The table includes under 650,000 clones, less than 96% detected once. The specimen was naive CD4+ T cells sorted from blood. Subset defined: CD45RA+ positively selected. The receptor source for this set is a woman aged 25 to 39 in good health.

J is TRBJ2-1 and V is TRBV2, with D maybe TRBD2 (5 bases). The germline gives CDR1 SNHLY, CDR2 FYNNEI. The germline V and J ends were trimmed by 8 bases and 3 bases, with 11 bases remaining between them. This CDR3 is built from 13 residues. CDR3: CASSSGNYNEQFF. CDR3 sequence (DNA): TGTGCCAGCTCGTCCGGGAACTACAATGAGCAGTTCTTC. Full variable domain (outside the CDR3, taken from reference TRBV2 and TRBJ2-1): EPEVTQTPSHQVTQMGQEVILRCVPISNHLYFYWYRQILGQKVEFLVSFYNNEISEKSEIFDDQFSVERPDGSNFTLKIRSTKLEDSAMYFCASSSGNYNEQFFGPGTRLTVL.

The chain has TRBV4-1 and TRBJ2-2; 12 positions match TRBD2. Germline trimming cut 1 base from V and 7 bases from J; bases unmatched to any gene: 4. Per germline, CDR1 MGHRA and CDR2 YSYEKL. The CDR3 contains 16 residues. The CDR3 loop reads CASSQVGGLAGGELFF. In nucleotides, the CDR3 is TGCGCCAGCAGCCAAGTCGGGGGACTAGCGGGCGGGGAGCTGTTTTTT.

In this sample, this clone turned up once. Here the CDR3 reads CASSRTGTGAFRLFF. The DNA of the CDR3 is TGTGCCAGCAGCCGCACCGGGACAGGAGCCTTTAGACTGTTTTTT. The chain combines TRBV5-6 with TRBJ1-4; TRBD1 matches 8 bases. The ends lost 4 bases at V and 13 bases at J; junction bases unmatched: 15. The CDR3 contains 15 residues. Germline CDR1 is SGHDT and CDR2 is YYEEEE.

The CDR3 sequence: CASSFYGRDNEQFF. Written as DNA, the CDR3 is TGTGCCAGCAGTTTTTACGGGAGAGACAATGAGCAGTTCTTC. The chain uses TRBV27 and TRBJ2-1; possibly TRBD2 for D (6 bases). This CDR3 region has 14 residues. The V gene lost 3 bases and the J gene lost 5 bases, with 11 bases spanning the gap. Germline assignment: CDR1 MNHEY and CDR2 SMNVEV (reference sequence).

This chain joins TRBV6-6 and TRBJ2-7, with no clear D. The CDR3 runs 14 residues. The germline V and J ends were trimmed by 3 bases and 0 bases, with 9 bases remaining between them. CDR1 and CDR2 (germline): MNHNY, SVGAGI (reference sequence). The CDR3 loop is CASSYGRTSYEQYF. The CDR3 DNA sequence: TGTGCCAGCAGTTATGGCAGAACCTCCTACGAGCAGTACTTC.

This clone has just one count. The V gene is TRBV7-9, the J gene TRBJ2-1; D is possibly TRBD2 (7 bases). In germline, CDR1 is SEHNR, CDR2 FQNEAQ (reference sequence). Trimming removed 5 bases from V and 4 bases from J, with 21 bases in between. The CDR3 extends over 17 amino acids. The DNA of the CDR3 is TGTGCCAGCAGCACAACAGGGTTGAGCGGGGTTTACAATGAGCAGTTCTTC. This gives the protein CASSTTGLSGVYNEQFF.

A single count supports this clone. The CDR3 nucleotides read TGTGCCAGCAGCCCCCGGAGCAGGGGAGGGAATGAGCAGTTCTTC. Protein sequence: CASSPRSRGGNEQFF. This chain connects TRBV4-2 to TRBJ2-1; possible D gene TRBD2, 7 bases. The V end lost 4 bases, the J end lost 7 bases, and 17 bases lay between the germline ends. CDR1 is LGHNA, CDR2 YNFKEQ, per germline. The CDR3 length is 15 residues.

Concerning this clone itself: An end of the junction does not agree with germline; a read error may underlie this. The CDR3 spells CASSFLTSIDTQYF. The CDR3 nucleotides are TGTGCCAGCAGTTTCCTGACTAGCATAGATACGCAGTATTTT. The V call is TRBV27, the J call TRBJ2-3; TRBD2 agrees at 7 bases. CDR1 and CDR2 (germline): MNHEY, SMNVEV (reference sequence). This CDR3 region has 14 residues.

Details on this clone: This specimen includes other DNA sequences encoding the same CDR3. J is TRBJ2-7 and V is TRBV28; no clear D gene. CDR1 and CDR2 from the germline V gene are MDHEN and SYDVKM. CDR3 length: 11 amino acids. Trimming took 5 bases from V and 3 from J, leaving 5 bases between them. CDR3 sequence (DNA): TGTGCCAGCAGTCCACACTACGAGCAGTACTTC. This gives the protein CASSPHYEQYF.

The J gene is TRBJ1-1, the V gene TRBV28; 10 bases fit TRBD1. J lost 9 bases, V lost 5 bases, and 6 bases had no gene match. CDR1 MDHEN and CDR2 SYDVKM come from the germline V gene. The CDR3 spans 13 residues. The CDR3 is CASSPGTGEKAFF. CDR3 DNA: TGTGCCAGCAGTCCAGGGACAGGGGAAAAAGCTTTCTTT.

The chain links TRBV5-4 to TRBJ2-3; 7 bases are shared with TRBD2. The CDR3 is 16 residues long. The germline CDR1 and CDR2 sequences are SGHNT and YYREEE (reference sequence). V lost 3 bases, J lost 0 bases, and 7 bases stayed unmatched. The CDR3 spells CASSSGLSVSTDTQYF. The CDR3 DNA sequence: TGTGCCAGCAGCTCGGGACTATCGGTTAGCACAGATACGCAGTATTTT.

J is TRBJ2-2 and V is TRBV12-5; possibly TRBD2 for D (5 bases). The V and J ends lost 0 bases and 2 bases respectively, with 10 bases between them. CDR3 length: 16 residues. Germline V gene lookup returns CDR1 LGHNT and CDR2 FRNRAP. CDR3 sequence reads: CASGLVVGVNTGELFF. CDR3 sequence (DNA): TGTGCTAGTGGTTTGGTGGTCGGGGTAAACACCGGGGAGCTGTTTTTT.

The chain couples TRBV18 to TRBJ2-1, with TRBD1 identical over 9 bases. V trimming: 4 bases; J trimming: 3 bases; junction bases outside the gene matches: 16. CDR3 length equals 19 residues. Germline assignment: CDR1 KGHSH and CDR2 LQKENI. CDR3 coding DNA: TGTGCCAGCTCACTTCGGCCGGGACAGGGATGGCCTTACTACAATGAGCAGTTCTTC. Translating it yields CASSLRPGQGWPYYNEQFF.

The chain links TRBV19 to TRBJ1-1; 8 bases match TRBD1. This CDR3 contains 15 residues. J lost 1 base, V lost 6 bases, and 7 bases had no gene match. Germline lookup yields CDR1 LNHDA and CDR2 SQIVND (reference sequence). The CDR3 protein is CASRPAGTGNTEAFF. The DNA for the CDR3 is TGTGCCAGTAGGCCAGCCGGGACAGGGAACACTGAAGCTTTCTTT.

The chain employs TRBV6-5 and TRBJ1-5; unclear D gene. The germline V and J ends were trimmed by 4 bases and 0 bases, with 13 bases remaining between them. The CDR3 is 16 residues long. The germline gives CDR1 MNHEY, CDR2 SVGAGI. The CDR3, as DNA: TGTGCCAGCAGTTCCCGGACCGTCTATAGCAATCAGCCCCAGCATTTT. Translation gives CASSSRTVYSNQPQHF.

The chain carries TRBV10-1 and TRBJ2-7; TRBD2 matches at 8 bases. V lost 5 bases and J lost 2; bases outside the gene matches: 5. This CDR3 is 14 amino acids long. The germline CDR1 and CDR2 sequences are WNHNN and SYGVQD (reference sequence). CDR3 sequence (DNA): TGCGCCAGCAGTAAGCGGGAGTATGCCTACGAGCAGTACTTC. Its translation is CASSKREYAYEQYF.

The V and J genes are TRBV6-5 and TRBJ2-3, with 7 bases lining up with TRBD2. Germline V gene data show CDR1 as MNHEY and CDR2 as SVGAGI. This CDR3 spans 14 amino acids. Unmatched junction bases numbered 5, after V lost 8 bases and J lost 0 bases. The CDR3 here is CASREAPSTDTQYF. CDR3 sequence (DNA): TGTGCCAGCCGGGAGGCCCCTAGCACAGATACGCAGTATTTT.

V is TRBV7-9 and J is TRBJ1-1, with TRBD1 identical over 7 bases. The V segment lost 5 bases and the J segment 4 bases; nucleotides outside the gene matches: 7. CDR1 SEHNR and CDR2 FQNEAQ come from the germline V gene (reference sequence). There are 14 residues in the CDR3. CDR3 nucleotides: TGTGCCAGCAGCCGTAGGACAGGCTTCACTGAAGCTTTCTTT. Translating it yields CASSRRTGFTEAFF. Supplemented by reference TRBV7-9 and TRBJ1-1, the full variable domain reads DTGVSQNPRHKITKRGQNVTFRCDPISEHNRLYWYRQTLGQGPEFLTYFQNEAQLEKSRLLSDRFSAERPKGSFSTLEIQRTEQGDSAMYLCASSRRTGFTEAFFGQGTRLTVV.

This rearrangement joins TRBV29-1 to TRBJ2-4; D is uncertain. The germline V gene encodes CDR1 SQVTM and CDR2 ANQGSEA. This CDR3 has 13 amino acids. Deletions cut 6 bases from V and 1 base from J, with 10 bases between. The CDR3: CSVTTGAKNIQYF. CDR3 bases: TGCAGCGTGACGACTGGTGCCAAAAACATTCAGTACTTC.

The CDR3 bases are TGTGCCAGCAGAAAACAGGGTGATAATTCACCCCTCCACTTT. This codes for CASRKQGDNSPLHF. The J gene is TRBJ1-6, the V gene TRBV27; a weak D match, TRBD1 (6 bases). The CDR3 is made up of 14 amino acids. Germline CDR1 MNHEY, CDR2 SMNVEV (reference sequence). Trimming pared 6 bases from V and 5 bases from J, leaving 11 bases between.

This clone has just one count. V is TRBV28 and J is TRBJ1-4; no firm D call. The germline V gene encodes CDR1 MDHEN and CDR2 SYDVKM. This CDR3 region has 15 residues. The ends were cut back, 3 bases at V and 0 bases at J, with 8 bases in the middle. The CDR3 loop reads CASSFGAATNEKLFF. DNA for the CDR3: TGTGCCAGCAGTTTTGGTGCAGCAACTAATGAAAAACTGTTTTTT. The full variable domain, its missing parts supplied by reference TRBV28 and TRBJ1-4, is DVKVTQSSRYLVKRTGEKVFLECVQDMDHENMFWYRQDPGLGLRLIYFSYDVKMKEKGDIPEGYSVSREKKERFSLILESASTNQTSMYLCASSFGAATNEKLFFGSGTQLSVL.

The rearrangement links TRBV7-2 to TRBJ2-1; 7 bases line up with TRBD2. CDR3 length equals 16 residues. With V trimmed by 5 bases and J by 2 bases, 9 bases remained unmatched. The germline V gene encodes CDR1 SGHTA and CDR2 FQGNSA. CDR3 loop: CASSVPSGNTYNEQFF. CDR3 nucleotides: TGTGCCAGCAGCGTTCCTAGCGGTAATACCTACAATGAGCAGTTCTTC.